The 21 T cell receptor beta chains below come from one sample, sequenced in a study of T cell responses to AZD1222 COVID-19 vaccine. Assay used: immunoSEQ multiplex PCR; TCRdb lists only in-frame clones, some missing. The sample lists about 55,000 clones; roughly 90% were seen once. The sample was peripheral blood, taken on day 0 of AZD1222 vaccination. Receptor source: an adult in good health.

The CDR3 DNA follows: TGTGCCAGCAGTTCCATCCGCCGCAGTTCTAATAATTCACCCCTCCACTTT. Encoded protein: CASSSIRRSSNNSPLHF. This sequence joins TRBV27 and TRBJ1-6; D unresolved. V was shortened by 4 bases and J by 5 bases, with 18 bases between the two germline ends. CDR1 and CDR2 (germline): MNHEY, SMNVEV (reference sequence). This CDR3 contains 17 residues.

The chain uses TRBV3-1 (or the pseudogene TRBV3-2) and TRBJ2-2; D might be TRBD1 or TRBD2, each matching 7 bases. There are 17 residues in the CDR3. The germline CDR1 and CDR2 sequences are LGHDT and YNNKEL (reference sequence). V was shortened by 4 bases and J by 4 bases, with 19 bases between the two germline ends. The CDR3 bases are TGTGCCAGCAGCCGTCATCTAACAGGGGAGGGCACCGGGGAGCTGTTTTTT. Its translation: CASSRHLTGEGTGELFF.

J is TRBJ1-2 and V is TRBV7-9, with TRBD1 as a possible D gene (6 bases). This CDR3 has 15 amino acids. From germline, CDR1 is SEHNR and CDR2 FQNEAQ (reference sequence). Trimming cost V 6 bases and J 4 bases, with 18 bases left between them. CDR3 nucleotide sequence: TGTGCCAGCAGTTCCGAGGTAGCCAGGGGCTATGGCTACACCTTC. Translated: CASSSEVARGYGYTF.

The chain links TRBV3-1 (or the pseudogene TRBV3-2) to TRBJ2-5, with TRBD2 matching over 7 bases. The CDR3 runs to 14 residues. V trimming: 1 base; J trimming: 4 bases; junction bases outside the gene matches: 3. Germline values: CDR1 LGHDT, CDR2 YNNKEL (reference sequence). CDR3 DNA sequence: TGTGCCAGCAGCCAAGCGGGAGGAGGAGAGACCCAGTACTTC. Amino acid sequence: CASSQAGGGETQYF.

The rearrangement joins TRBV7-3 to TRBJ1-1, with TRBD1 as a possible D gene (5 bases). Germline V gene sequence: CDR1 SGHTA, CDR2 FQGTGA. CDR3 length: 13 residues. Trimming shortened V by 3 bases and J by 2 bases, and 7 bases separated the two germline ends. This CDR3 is CASSFQGNTEAFF. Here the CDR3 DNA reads TGTGCCAGCAGCTTTCAGGGCAACACTGAAGCTTTCTTT.

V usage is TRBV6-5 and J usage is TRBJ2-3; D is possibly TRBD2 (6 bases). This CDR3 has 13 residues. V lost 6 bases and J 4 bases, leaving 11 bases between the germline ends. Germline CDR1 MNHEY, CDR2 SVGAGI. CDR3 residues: CASSRGGPDTQYF. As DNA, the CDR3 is TGTGCCAGCAGCCGCGGAGGGCCAGATACGCAGTATTTT.

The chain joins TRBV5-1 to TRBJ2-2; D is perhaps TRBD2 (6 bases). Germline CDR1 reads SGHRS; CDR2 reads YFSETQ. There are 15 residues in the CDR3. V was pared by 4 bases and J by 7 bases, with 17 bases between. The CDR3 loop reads CASSPRWEAGGELFF. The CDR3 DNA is TGCGCCAGCAGCCCTCGTTGGGAGGCGGGCGGGGAGCTGTTTTTT.

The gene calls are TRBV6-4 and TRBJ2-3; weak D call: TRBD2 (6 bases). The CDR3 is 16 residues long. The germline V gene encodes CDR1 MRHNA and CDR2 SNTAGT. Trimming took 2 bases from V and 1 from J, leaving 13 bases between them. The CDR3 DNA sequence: TGTGCCAGCAGTGACCTACTAGGAGGGGGCACAGATACGCAGTATTTT. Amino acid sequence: CASSDLLGGGTDTQYF.

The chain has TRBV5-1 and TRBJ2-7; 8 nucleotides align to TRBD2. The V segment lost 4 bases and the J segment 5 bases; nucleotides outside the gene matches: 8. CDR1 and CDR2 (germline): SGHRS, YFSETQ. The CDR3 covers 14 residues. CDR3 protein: CASSLRLARDEQYF. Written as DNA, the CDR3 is TGCGCCAGCAGCCTACGACTAGCGCGCGACGAGCAGTACTTC. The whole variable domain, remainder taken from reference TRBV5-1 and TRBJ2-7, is KAGVTQTPRYLIKTRGQQVTLSCSPISGHRSVSWYQQTPGQGLQFLFEYFSETQRNKGNFPGRFSGRQFSNSRSEMNVSTLELGDSALYLCASSLRLARDEQYFGPGTRLTVT.

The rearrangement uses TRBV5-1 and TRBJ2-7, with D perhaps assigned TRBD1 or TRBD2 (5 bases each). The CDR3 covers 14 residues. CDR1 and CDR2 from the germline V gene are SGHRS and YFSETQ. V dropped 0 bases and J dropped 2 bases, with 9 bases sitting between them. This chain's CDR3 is CASSLGDGAYEQYF. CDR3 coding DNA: TGCGCCAGCAGCTTGGGGGACGGAGCCTACGAGCAGTACTTC.

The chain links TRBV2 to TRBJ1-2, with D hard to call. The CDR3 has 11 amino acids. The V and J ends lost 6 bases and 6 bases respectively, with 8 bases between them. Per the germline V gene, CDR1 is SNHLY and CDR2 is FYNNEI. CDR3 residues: CASRETHGYTF. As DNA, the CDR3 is TGTGCCAGCAGGGAAACCCATGGCTACACCTTC.

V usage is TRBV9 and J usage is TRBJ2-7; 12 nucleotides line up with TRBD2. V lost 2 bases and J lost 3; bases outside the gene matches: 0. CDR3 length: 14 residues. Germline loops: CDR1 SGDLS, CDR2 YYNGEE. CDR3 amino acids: CASSVTSGGYEQYF. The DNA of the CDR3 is TGTGCCAGCAGCGTGACTAGCGGGGGCTACGAGCAGTACTTC.

This CDR3 is CASSLRLAGEETQYF. DNA of the CDR3: TGTGCCAGCAGCTTGCGGCTAGCGGGAGAAGAGACCCAGTACTTC. V usage is TRBV5-6 and J usage is TRBJ2-5, with 10 bases identical to TRBD2. J lost 3 bases, V lost 1 base, and 3 bases had no gene match. Per the germline V gene, CDR1 is SGHDT and CDR2 is YYEEEE. The CDR3 length is 15 residues.

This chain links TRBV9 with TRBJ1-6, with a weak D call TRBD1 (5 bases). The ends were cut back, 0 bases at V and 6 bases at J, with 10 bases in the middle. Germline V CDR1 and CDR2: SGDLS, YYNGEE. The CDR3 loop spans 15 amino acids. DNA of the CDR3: TGTGCCAGCAGCGTAGCGTCCGGGACTAATTCACCCCTCCACTTT. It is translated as CASSVASGTNSPLHF.

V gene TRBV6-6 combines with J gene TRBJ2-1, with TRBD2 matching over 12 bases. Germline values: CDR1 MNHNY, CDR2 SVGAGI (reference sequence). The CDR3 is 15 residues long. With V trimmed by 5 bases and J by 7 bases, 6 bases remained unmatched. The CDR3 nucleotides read TGTGCCAGCAGTCCCCCAGGGACTAGCGGGAATGAGCAGTTCTTC. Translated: CASSPPGTSGNEQFF.

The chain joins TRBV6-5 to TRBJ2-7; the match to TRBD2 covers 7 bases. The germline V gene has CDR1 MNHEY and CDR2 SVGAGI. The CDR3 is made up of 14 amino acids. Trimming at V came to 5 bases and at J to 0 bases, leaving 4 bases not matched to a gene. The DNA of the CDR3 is TGTGCCAGCAGTAGCCGCGGGAGCTCCTACGAGCAGTACTTC. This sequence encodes CASSSRGSSYEQYF.

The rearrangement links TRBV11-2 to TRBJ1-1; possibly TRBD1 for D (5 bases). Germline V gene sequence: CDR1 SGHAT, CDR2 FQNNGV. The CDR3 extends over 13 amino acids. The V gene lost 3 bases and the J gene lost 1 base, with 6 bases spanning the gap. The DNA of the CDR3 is TGTGCCAGCAGCTTGAGGGGGAACACTGAAGCTTTCTTT. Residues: CASSLRGNTEAFF.

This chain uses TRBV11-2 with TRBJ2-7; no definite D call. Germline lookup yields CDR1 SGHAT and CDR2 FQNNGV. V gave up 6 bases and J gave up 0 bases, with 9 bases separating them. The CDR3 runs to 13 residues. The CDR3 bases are TGTGCCAGCAGGAAGATCGGCTCCTACGAGCAGTACTTC. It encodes CASRKIGSYEQYF. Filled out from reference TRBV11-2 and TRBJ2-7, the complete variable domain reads EAGVAQSPRYKIIEKRQSVAFWCNPISGHATLYWYQQILGQGPKLLIQFQNNGVVDDSQLPKDRFSAERLKGVDSTLKIQPAKLEDSAVYLCASRKIGSYEQYFGPGTRLTVT.

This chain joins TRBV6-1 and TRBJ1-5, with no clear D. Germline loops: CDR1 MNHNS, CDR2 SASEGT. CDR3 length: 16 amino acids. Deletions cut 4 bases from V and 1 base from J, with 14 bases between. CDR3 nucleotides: TGTGCCAGCAGTGCCCACGGATCCCGGAGCAATCAGCCCCAGCATTTT. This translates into CASSAHGSRSNQPQHF.

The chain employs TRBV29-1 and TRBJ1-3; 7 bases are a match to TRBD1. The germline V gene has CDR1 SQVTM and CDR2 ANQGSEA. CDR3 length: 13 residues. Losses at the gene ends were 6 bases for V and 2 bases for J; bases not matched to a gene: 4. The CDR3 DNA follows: TGCAGCGTCCGACAGGGAGCTGGAAACACCATATATTTT. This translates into CSVRQGAGNTIYF.

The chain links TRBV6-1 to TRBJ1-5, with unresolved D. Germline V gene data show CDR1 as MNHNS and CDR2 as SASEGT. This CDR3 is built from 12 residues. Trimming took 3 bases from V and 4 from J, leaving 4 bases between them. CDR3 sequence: CASSEGNQPQHF. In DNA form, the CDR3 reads TGTGCCAGCAGTGAGGGTAATCAGCCCCAGCATTTT.